Below, 27 T cell receptor beta chains from the same sample are listed, as sequenced in a study of blood T cell repertoires in COVID-19. Measured with immunoSEQ multiplex PCR; TCRdb has only the in-frame clones, and not every one. The sample comprises approximately 150,000 clones, around 83% of which are singletons, and about 6.8% rests with the top ten. The sample taken for sequencing was peripheral blood. The receptors come from a woman in her forties or fifties in a cohort sampled during active or convalescent COVID-19.

The J gene is TRBJ2-3, the V gene TRBV4-1, with 9 bases matching TRBD1. The CDR3 length is 16 residues. V lost 1 base and J lost 3; bases outside the gene matches: 5. The germline V gene has CDR1 MGHRA and CDR2 YSYEKL. The CDR3 DNA follows: TGCGCCAGCAGCCAAGTCCCGGGACAGGGAACAGATACGCAGTATTTT. It specifies CASSQVPGQGTDTQYF.

The chain recombines TRBV5-1 with TRBJ1-5; D is unclear. The germline V gene has CDR1 SGHRS and CDR2 YFSETQ. This CDR3 is 15 amino acids long. The V end lost 4 bases, the J end lost 6 bases, and 17 bases lay between the germline ends. The CDR3 is CASSPAPGLAQPQHF. DNA of the CDR3: TGCGCCAGCAGCCCGGCTCCAGGTCTGGCTCAGCCCCAGCATTTT.

In DNA form, the CDR3 reads TGTGTGACAGGACACTCTGGAAACACCATATATTTT. It is translated as CVTGHSGNTIYF. The chain uses TRBV7-9 and TRBJ1-3; D may be TRBD1 (6 bases). The CDR3 is 12 amino acids. Germline lookup yields CDR1 SEHNR and CDR2 FQNEAQ (reference sequence).

CDR3 sequence reads: CATRLQGVNTEAFF. For the CDR3, the DNA is TGTGCCACCAGGCTACAGGGGGTGAACACTGAAGCTTTCTTT. V usage is TRBV15 and J usage is TRBJ1-1; TRBD1 agrees at 8 bases. The CDR3 is 14 amino acids. From germline, CDR1 is LNHNV and CDR2 YYDKDF (reference sequence). V trimming: 6 bases; J trimming: 0 bases; junction bases outside the gene matches: 3.

This chain links TRBV19 with TRBJ1-1, with 10 nucleotides matching TRBD1. The junction had 2 bases not matched to a gene; V was cut back by 1 base and J by 3 bases. The V gene's germline CDR1 is LNHDA and CDR2 SQIVND (reference sequence). The CDR3 sequence is 15 residues long. The CDR3 DNA follows: TGTGCCAGTAGTATAGCCGGGACAGGGGACACTGAAGCTTTCTTT. This gives the protein CASSIAGTGDTEAFF.

The rearrangement links TRBV6-6 to TRBJ2-2, with 14 bases identical to TRBD2. Trimming at V came to 6 bases and at J to 4 bases, leaving 4 bases not matched to a gene. Per the germline V gene, CDR1 is MNHNY and CDR2 is SVGAGI (reference sequence). CDR3 length: 16 amino acids. CDR3 residues: CASRIGTSGGTGELFF. In DNA form, the CDR3 reads TGTGCCAGCAGAATCGGGACTAGCGGGGGCACCGGGGAGCTGTTTTTT.

This chain joins TRBV9 and TRBJ1-2, with 7 bases fitting TRBD1. Germline-derived CDR1 and CDR2 are SGDLS and YYNGEE. Losses at the gene ends were 0 bases for V and 7 bases for J; bases not matched to a gene: 9. The CDR3 extends over 15 amino acids. The CDR3: CASSVDQGVSSGYTF. DNA for the CDR3: TGTGCCAGCAGCGTAGACCAGGGGGTGTCGAGTGGCTACACCTTC.

The genes are TRBV27 and TRBJ2-5; tentatively, D is TRBD2 (6 bases). This CDR3 comprises 15 residues. Looked up from germline, CDR1 is MNHEY and CDR2 is SMNVEV (reference sequence). V was pared by 3 bases and J by 0 bases, with 11 bases between. CDR3 sequence: CASSLRGGYQETQYF. The DNA of the CDR3 is TGTGCCAGCAGTTTGCGGGGAGGCTACCAAGAGACCCAGTACTTC.

The CDR3 nucleotides are TGTGCCAGCAGCGGTCAGGTCGGCCAGCCCCAGCATTTT. Translating it yields CASSGQVGQPQHF. The V and J genes are TRBV16 and TRBJ1-5; the D is unclear. V was clipped by 5 bases and J by 7 bases, with 12 bases between them. This CDR3 is 13 amino acids long. CDR1 and CDR2 from the germline V gene are KGHSY and FQNENV.

The V and J genes are TRBV5-1 and TRBJ2-6, with 8 bases lining up with TRBD1. V was clipped by 4 bases and J by 0 bases; unmatched bases: 6. This CDR3 comprises 17 residues. Germline V gives CDR1 SGHRS, CDR2 YFSETQ. The CDR3 DNA follows: TGCGCCAGCAGCGAACCGGGACAGGTCTCTGGGGCCAACGTCCTGACTTTC. Residues: CASSEPGQVSGANVLTF. The entire variable domain, with the rest obtained from reference TRBV5-1 and TRBJ2-6, is as follows: KAGVTQTPRYLIKTRGQQVTLSCSPISGHRSVSWYQQTPGQGLQFLFEYFSETQRNKGNFPGRFSGRQFSNSRSEMNVSTLELGDSALYLCASSEPGQVSGANVLTFGAGSRLTVL.

The chain uses TRBV30 and TRBJ1-2; no clear D gene. The CDR3 loop spans 14 amino acids. Germline CDR1 reads GTSNPN; CDR2 reads SVGIG (reference sequence). V lost 1 base, J lost 8 bases, and 17 bases lay in between. The CDR3 DNA reads as TGTGCCTGGAGTGAAAAGGACTCCCGGCCGGGCTACACCTTC. The encoded protein is CAWSEKDSRPGYTF.

J is TRBJ1-2 and V is TRBV29-1; 7 bases map to TRBD1. This CDR3 has 11 amino acids. The germline V gene has CDR1 SQVTM and CDR2 ANQGSEA. The V and J ends lost 7 bases and 4 bases, in that order; junction bases with no gene match: 3. Here the CDR3 DNA reads TGCAGCGCAGGGGGTAGCTATGGCTACACCTTC. The encoded protein is CSAGGSYGYTF.

This chain uses TRBV11-2 with TRBJ1-4; weak D call: TRBD1 (6 bases). The CDR3 contains 16 residues. The V end was cut by 1 base, the J end by 8 bases, with 17 bases between. Germline V gives CDR1 SGHAT, CDR2 FQNNGV. CDR3 nucleotides: TGTGCCAGCAGCTTAGGAACGGACAGTATAAGCGAAAAACTGTTTTTT. Protein product: CASSLGTDSISEKLFF. Based on the CDR3 plus reference TRBV11-2 and TRBJ1-4, the full variable domain is EAGVAQSPRYKIIEKRQSVAFWCNPISGHATLYWYQQILGQGPKLLIQFQNNGVVDDSQLPKDRFSAERLKGVDSTLKIQPAKLEDSAVYLCASSLGTDSISEKLFFGSGTQLSVL.

The chain has TRBV30 and TRBJ2-3, with D hard to call. V lost 1 base, J lost 4 bases, and 9 bases lay in between. Germline CDR1 reads GTSNPN; CDR2 reads SVGIG (reference sequence). The CDR3 runs 13 residues. The CDR3 bases are TGTGCCTGGAGTGAAAACAGTGCAGATACGCAGTATTTT. It codes for CAWSENSADTQYF.

This clone is a singleton in its sample. The chain has TRBV5-5 and TRBJ1-5, with TRBD1 identical over 10 bases. The ends lost 0 bases at V and 2 bases at J; junction bases unmatched: 2. CDR3 length equals 16 residues. From germline, CDR1 is SGHKS and CDR2 YYEKEE (reference sequence). Here the CDR3 DNA reads TGTGCCAGCAGCTTGGGACAGGGGGCTGGCAATCAGCCCCAGCATTTT. Its translation is CASSLGQGAGNQPQHF.

The chain recombines TRBV5-1 with TRBJ1-4; D gene uncertain. Trimming removed 3 bases from V and 0 bases from J, with 12 bases in between. Germline CDR1 and CDR2: SGHRS and YFSETQ. This CDR3 region has 16 residues. The CDR3 DNA sequence: TGCGCCAGCAGCTATGACTGGGGAGCAACTAATGAAAAACTGTTTTTT. Translation gives CASSYDWGATNEKLFF.

The chain links TRBV3-1 (or the pseudogene TRBV3-2) to TRBJ1-3; D ambiguous. This CDR3 is 13 amino acids long. V was cut by 5 bases and J by 5 bases, with 10 bases left in between. Germline V CDR1 and CDR2: LGHDT, YNNKEL (reference sequence). The CDR3 loop reads CASSFRGRNTIYF. As DNA, the CDR3 is TGTGCCAGCAGCTTCCGAGGCAGAAACACCATATATTTT.

The chain recombines TRBV30 with TRBJ1-2, with D tentatively TRBD1 (5 bases). Germline V CDR1 and CDR2: GTSNPN, SVGIG (reference sequence). The CDR3 spans 13 residues. V lost 4 bases, J lost 4 bases, and 13 bases lay in between. The CDR3 DNA reads as TGTGCCTGGAATCTGCAGGGTCTCTATGGCTACACCTTC. Translation: CAWNLQGLYGYTF.

The chain combines TRBV19 with TRBJ1-5, with a possible D match to TRBD1 (5 bases). This CDR3 is built from 16 residues. The germline V and J ends were trimmed by 0 bases and 4 bases, with 13 bases remaining between them. Germline CDR1 reads LNHDA; CDR2 reads SQIVND (reference sequence). CDR3 nucleotide sequence: TGTGCCAGTAGTATAGATCTATGGGGACTAAATCAGCCCCAGCATTTT. It specifies CASSIDLWGLNQPQHF.

The chain couples TRBV24-1 to TRBJ2-1, with a tentative D call TRBD1 (6 bases). Germline values: CDR1 KGHDR, CDR2 SFDVKD. The V gene lost 5 bases and the J gene lost 1 base, with 8 bases spanning the gap. The CDR3 length is 14 residues. The CDR3 sequence is CATSGGQSYNEQFF. CDR3 DNA sequence: TGTGCCACCAGTGGTGGACAGTCCTACAATGAGCAGTTCTTC.

The V call is TRBV7-2, the J call TRBJ1-2; D is unclear. Germline V gene sequence: CDR1 SGHTA, CDR2 FQGNSA. V lost 2 bases to trimming and J lost 6 bases, with 10 bases between them. This CDR3 spans 13 amino acids. This chain's CDR3 is CASSLSREDGYTF. In DNA, the CDR3 is TGTGCCAGCAGCTTAAGTCGGGAGGATGGCTACACCTTC.

This clone was seen more than once but under ten times. CDR3 residues: CAISSGTREYGYTF. DNA of the CDR3: TGTGCCATCAGCTCCGGGACAAGAGAATATGGCTACACCTTC. This sequence joins TRBV10-3 and TRBJ1-2; a possible D gene is TRBD1 (6 bases). The CDR3 length is 14 residues. V lost 6 bases, J lost 5 bases, and 16 bases lay in between. Germline CDR1 ENHRY, CDR2 SYGVKD.

Comment on this clone: Other DNA sequences of this sample code for an identical CDR3. This chain connects TRBV7-3 to TRBJ2-1; D may be TRBD1 (5 bases). Per germline, CDR1 SGHTA and CDR2 FQGTGA. Trimming left V 3 bases short and J 5 bases short, with 8 bases between. The CDR3 spans 13 residues. CDR3 sequence (DNA): TGTGCCAGCAGCTTGGGGCCAAACAATGAGCAGTTCTTC. This encodes CASSLGPNNEQFF.

The genes are TRBV27 and TRBJ2-1; 10 bases align to TRBD2. With 5 bases clipped from V and 9 bases from J, the junction kept 13 bases outside the gene matches. The CDR3 is 16 residues long. Germline V CDR1 and CDR2: MNHEY, SMNVEV (reference sequence). The CDR3 DNA reads TGTGCCAGCAGTCCCCGGGGGAGCGGGGGGGACTTTGAGCAGTTCTTC. As protein: CASSPRGSGGDFEQFF.

The rearrangement joins TRBV6-2 or TRBV6-3 to TRBJ2-1; D is uncertain. Germline CDR1 reads MNHEY; CDR2 reads SVGEGT. V lost 0 bases to trimming and J lost 6 bases, with 6 bases between them. The CDR3 contains 13 residues. For the CDR3, the DNA is TGTGCCAGCAGTTACTCGACAAGCAATGAGCAGTTCTTC. Residues: CASSYSTSNEQFF.

V and J are TRBV6-5 and TRBJ2-1, with 7 bases identical to TRBD2. The germline V gene encodes CDR1 MNHEY and CDR2 SVGAGI. The CDR3 loop spans 14 amino acids. The V gene end was trimmed by 0 bases and the J gene end by 6 bases; junction bases not matched to a gene: 2. CDR3 protein: CASSYSGLSNEQFF. DNA for the CDR3: TGTGCCAGCAGTTACTCGGGACTATCCAATGAGCAGTTCTTC.

This rearrangement joins TRBV19 to TRBJ2-7; 9 nucleotides match TRBD2. The CDR3 runs 15 residues. V was pared by 4 bases and J by 0 bases, with 4 bases of the junction left unmatched. Germline CDR1 is LNHDA and CDR2 is SQIVND (reference sequence). The CDR3 DNA is TGTGCCAGTAGTACGCGTAGCGGGGGCTCCTACGAGCAGTACTTC. It encodes CASSTRSGGSYEQYF.